This T cell receptor (beta chain) was identified during a study of PD-L1 blockade in urothelial cancer. Overall study: Intravenous atezolizumab, 1,200 mg every 3 weeks, was begun by patients in the mid-2010s. Most patients, about 85% of the roughly 29, were males with bladder-origin cancer.

About this clone itself: Antigen unknown.

The repertoire was sequenced with immunoSEQ multiplex PCR; TCRdb's copy has only in-frame clones and lacks some. Of almost 30,000 clones listed, roughly 86% are singletons. Findings of the study overall: Prediction of better survival came from below-median pretreatment blood TCR clonality.

The receptor comes from a man aged 50-60 years with urothelial cancer. Sequencing was performed on PBMCs, taken around atezolizumab (anti-PD-L1) treatment.

CDR3 amino acids: CASSSGTMQNIQYF. In nucleotides, the CDR3 is TGTGCCAGCAGCTCCGGGACAATGCAAAACATTCAGTACTTC. This chain connects TRBV5-6 to TRBJ2-4, with D possibly being TRBD1 (6 bases). With 3 bases removed from V and 5 bases from J, the gap between germline ends came to 12 bases. Germline CDR1 and CDR2: SGHDT and YYEEEE. The CDR3 spans 14 residues.